At least ten counts were recorded for the clone carrying this T cell receptor (beta chain). What it binds is not known. V lost 0 bases and J 8 bases, leaving 6 bases between the germline ends. The CDR3 spans 12 residues. In germline, CDR1 is SGHRS, CDR2 YFSETQ. The source of the sample is a study of neurological immune-mediated disorders. Points from the study as a whole: Multiple sclerosis, the disease with the least TCR clonal expansion, fell below healthy controls, whereas HTLV-1-associated myelopathy showed the most.

The authors made cDNA by 5'RACE with 10-nucleotide random UMIs. MiXCR, applied by TCRdb to the 5' RACE reads, yields one record per CDR3 protein. The data hold roughly 74,000 distinct CDR3 sequences, with around 5.2% observed a single time. The V call is TRBV5-1, the J call TRBJ2-1; no definite D call. The sequenced sample was PBMCs. This TCR derives from a man aged 18 to 35 with multiple sclerosis. CDR3 in amino acids: CASSLELDEQFF. The CDR3 DNA is TGCGCCAGCAGCTTGGAGCTAGATGAGCAGTTCTTC.